Listed below are T cell receptor beta chains from one sample, sequenced in a study of beta chain features in type 1 diabetes. Sequenced by immunoSEQ multiplex PCR; TCRdb stores in-frame clones only, minus some. The profile covers 250,000 or so clones, with approximately 15% appearing a single time and almost 0.02% taken by the ten largest. Sequenced input: naive CD4+ T cells from blood. The receptors were sampled from a man aged 30-40 years with type 1 diabetes. Each CDR3 is given with its conserved first and last residue. Fields, in order: V gene, D gene, J gene, clone size, CDR3 protein, CDR3 DNA. A D gene is named only where the DNA matches it firmly. Clone size appears in some rows only: once, few, many, or a class for an expanded clone.

>TRBV2|TRBD1|TRBJ1-2|.
CASSLNRGQGYGYTF
TGTGCCAGCAGCCTCAACCGAGGACAGGGGTATGGCTACACCTTC
>TRBV5-1|.|TRBJ1-2|.
CASSLAPGIDGYTF
TGCGCCAGCAGCTTGGCCCCAGGAATCGATGGCTACACCTTC
>TRBV15|.|TRBJ2-3|few
CATSRVAISGRGADTQYF
TGTGCCACCAGCAGAGTCGCGATCTCGGGGAGGGGGGCAGATACGCAGTATTTT
>TRBV7-9|.|TRBJ2-2|.
CASSPQGGAGELFF
TGTGCCAGCAGCCCCCAGGGTGGCGCCGGGGAGCTGTTTTTT
>TRBV29-1|.|TRBJ2-4|.
CSVLGGIGIQYF
TGCAGCGTCTTGGGGGGTATAGGCATTCAGTACTTC
>TRBV5-4|TRBD1|TRBJ1-2|few
CASSQDRGQGYTF
TGTGCCAGCAGCCAAGACAGGGGGCAGGGCTACACCTTC
>TRBV12-5|.|TRBJ2-1|few
CASGLVIPSSYNEQFF
TGTGCTAGTGGTTTGGTAATTCCGAGCTCCTACAATGAGCAGTTCTTC
>TRBV2|TRBD1|TRBJ1-4|.
CASSPRGQGRTNEKLFF
TGTGCCAGCAGTCCCAGGGGACAGGGACGTACTAATGAAAAACTGTTTTTT
>TRBV9|TRBD2|TRBJ2-5|.
CASSPNPGGPETQYF
TGTGCCAGCAGCCCCAACCCGGGGGGGCCAGAGACCCAGTACTTC
>TRBV29-1|TRBD2|TRBJ2-1|few
CSVEDTSGRLDEQFF
TGCAGCGTTGAAGACACTAGCGGGAGGCTCGATGAGCAGTTCTTC
>TRBV9|.|TRBJ1-1|.
CASSVGGDGEEAFF
TGTGCCAGCAGCGTAGGCGGGGACGGAGAGGAAGCTTTCTTT
>TRBV4-1|TRBD1|TRBJ2-1|few
CASSQTGKLNEQFF
TGCGCCAGCAGCCAGACAGGGAAACTCAATGAGCAGTTCTTC
>TRBV25-1|TRBD2|TRBJ2-1|.
CASSAQRAGGYNEQFF
TGTGCCAGCAGTGCCCAGCGCGCGGGGGGGTACAATGAGCAGTTCTTC
>TRBV19|TRBD2|TRBJ2-1|few
CASSRTSVDRSNEQFF
TGTGCCAGTAGTAGGACTAGCGTGGATCGATCCAATGAGCAGTTCTTC
>TRBV15|.|TRBJ1-5|.
CATSIRVTNQPQHF
TGTGCCACCAGCATCAGGGTTACCAATCAGCCCCAGCATTTT
>TRBV11-2|.|TRBJ2-3|few
CASSLVGPRVSQYF
TGTGCCAGCAGCTTAGTGGGTCCCAGGGTTTCGCAGTATTTT
>TRBV7-9|TRBD1|TRBJ1-5|few
CASSLEGADQPQHF
TGTGCCAGCAGCTTAGAGGGGGCCGATCAGCCCCAGCATTTT
>TRBV5-1|.|TRBJ2-7|few
CASSQPRTSHYEQYF
TGCGCCAGCAGCCAGCCCAGGACAAGTCATTACGAGCAGTACTTC
>TRBV19|.|TRBJ2-3|.
CASSISGDSSQYF
TGTGCCAGTAGTATCTCGGGGGACAGTTCCCAATATTTT
>TRBV6-5|TRBD1|TRBJ1-2|.
CASSRTGGTNYGYTF
TGTGCCAGCAGTCGAACAGGGGGCACAAACTATGGCTACACCTTC
>TRBV29-1|TRBD1|TRBJ2-5|few
CSVGQGGETQYF
TGCAGCGTAGGACAGGGGGGCGAGACCCAGTACTTC
>TRBV19|.|TRBJ1-2|.
CASSIRGNYGYTF
TGTGCCAGTAGTATCCGGGGAAACTATGGCTACACCTTC
>TRBV14|TRBD1|TRBJ2-7|few
CASSPLGQSFSYEQYF
TGTGCCAGCAGCCCCTTGGGACAGAGTTTCTCCTACGAGCAGTACTTC
>TRBV5-6|TRBD1|TRBJ1-1|.
CASSPINRGTEAFF
TGTGCCAGCAGCCCTATAAACAGGGGGACTGAAGCTTTCTTT
>TRBV19|.|TRBJ2-7|few
CASTPRQAHYEQYF
TGTGCCAGTACCCCCCGACAGGCCCACTACGAGCAGTACTTC
>TRBV23-1|TRBD1|TRBJ1-2|many
CASPSIGQGNYGYTF
TGCGCCAGCCCCTCCATTGGACAGGGGAACTATGGCTACACCTTC
>TRBV6-1|TRBD2|TRBJ2-1|few
CASSEAGLGNHEQFF
TGTGCCAGCAGTGAAGCGGGACTAGGGAACCATGAGCAGTTCTTC
>TRBV5-1|.|TRBJ2-7|.
CASSGDSRRLRGSYEQYF
TGCGCCAGCAGCGGGGACAGTCGGCGCTTACGGGGGTCCTACGAGCAGTACTTC
>TRBV7-6|.|TRBJ2-6|.
CASSLESSGANVLTF
TGTGCCAGCAGCTTAGAGTCGAGCGGGGCCAACGTCCTGACTTTC